This is a list of T cell receptor beta chains from one sample in a study of shared clonotypes between healthy human individuals. Using immunoSEQ multiplex PCR, the repertoire was profiled, and TCRdb retains in-frame clones only, with some absent. The top ten clones hold 1.5% to 2% of a sample with approximately 2,000,000 clones, about 94% of them seen once. The sample was naive CD8+ T cells from PBMCs. These receptors originate from a man younger than 35 in good health. Some clones in this sample may be carry-over from other donors' samples. The CDR3 runs from the conserved cysteine through the conserved F or W. Fields, in order: D gene, clone size, V gene, J gene, CDR3 length, CDR3 DNA, CDR3 protein. D genes are given only for firm matches. Size is stated for part of the rows, as once, few or many counts, or as a class when the clone is expanded.

d_call: TRBD1; clone_size: .; v_call: TRBV7-9; j_call: TRBJ1-4; cdr3_length: 16; cdr3_nt: TGTGCCAGCAGCCCGGACAGGGAAGGGTGGCCGGAAAAACTGTTTTTT; cdr3_aa: CASSPDREGWPEKLFF
d_call: .; clone_size: .; v_call: TRBV5-1; j_call: TRBJ2-1; cdr3_length: 12; cdr3_nt: TGCGCCAGCAGCTTGGGCAGGGATGAGCAGTTCTTC; cdr3_aa: CASSLGRDEQFF
d_call: TRBD2; clone_size: .; v_call: TRBV19; j_call: TRBJ2-7; cdr3_length: 12; cdr3_nt: TGTGCCAGTAGCGGGGGGTTCTACGAGCAGTACTTC; cdr3_aa: CASSGGFYEQYF
d_call: .; clone_size: .; v_call: TRBV7-9; j_call: TRBJ2-1; cdr3_length: 13; cdr3_nt: TGTGCCAGCAGCGTAGGACAAAACAATGAGCAGTTCTTC; cdr3_aa: CASSVGQNNEQFF
d_call: .; clone_size: .; v_call: TRBV7-9; j_call: TRBJ2-1; cdr3_length: 11; cdr3_nt: TGTGCCAGCAGCTTGGCTAACGAGCAGTTCTTC; cdr3_aa: CASSLANEQFF
d_call: .; clone_size: .; v_call: TRBV27; j_call: TRBJ1-1; cdr3_length: 16; cdr3_nt: TGTGCCAGCAGTTTATCGGCAGGTGGGGGGAACACTGAAGCTTTCTTT; cdr3_aa: CASSLSAGGGNTEAFF
d_call: .; clone_size: .; v_call: TRBV27; j_call: TRBJ1-5; cdr3_length: 13; cdr3_nt: TGTGCCAGCAGTTTAGATGAGGATCAGCCCCAGCATTTT; cdr3_aa: CASSLDEDQPQHF
d_call: .; clone_size: .; v_call: TRBV7-4; j_call: TRBJ1-4; cdr3_length: 16; cdr3_nt: TGTGCCAGCAGCTCCAGTAGAGTAACGCGAAATGAAAAACTGTTTTTT; cdr3_aa: CASSSSRVTRNEKLFF
d_call: .; clone_size: .; v_call: TRBV5-4; j_call: TRBJ2-1; cdr3_length: 12; cdr3_nt: TGTGCCAGCAGCTTGGTCTCCAATGAGCAGTTCTTC; cdr3_aa: CASSLVSNEQFF
d_call: .; clone_size: .; v_call: TRBV5-1; j_call: TRBJ2-2; cdr3_length: 16; cdr3_nt: TGCGCCAGCAGCTCAGCATTGGGGGATAGCACCGGGGAGCTGTTTTTT; cdr3_aa: CASSSALGDSTGELFF
d_call: TRBD2; clone_size: .; v_call: TRBV7-2; j_call: TRBJ2-3; cdr3_length: 16; cdr3_nt: TGTGCCAGCAGCTTAGGCCCTAGCGGGAGCACAGATACGCAGTATTTT; cdr3_aa: CASSLGPSGSTDTQYF
d_call: .; clone_size: .; v_call: TRBV7-9; j_call: TRBJ2-1; cdr3_length: 16; cdr3_nt: TGTGCCAGCAGCTTAGCGGGGCAGGGATGGTACAATGAGCAGTTCTTC; cdr3_aa: CASSLAGQGWYNEQFF
d_call: .; clone_size: .; v_call: TRBV7-9; j_call: TRBJ1-2; cdr3_length: 14; cdr3_nt: TGTGCCAGCAGCTCGCGGACAGTGGATTATGGCTACACCTTC; cdr3_aa: CASSSRTVDYGYTF
d_call: .; clone_size: once; v_call: TRBV29-1; j_call: TRBJ2-7; cdr3_length: 11; cdr3_nt: TGCAGCGTCAGGGTCTCCTACGAGCAGTACTTC; cdr3_aa: CSVRVSYEQYF
d_call: .; clone_size: .; v_call: TRBV5-1; j_call: TRBJ2-3; cdr3_length: 18; cdr3_nt: TGCGCCAGCAGCTTAAAAACGTCTTGGGGCCTCAACACAGATACGCAGTATTTT; cdr3_aa: CASSLKTSWGLNTDTQYF
d_call: TRBD1; clone_size: .; v_call: TRBV5-8; j_call: TRBJ2-7; cdr3_length: 14; cdr3_nt: TGTGCCAGCAGCGGAAAGGGGGCCGGGTACGAGCAGTACTTC; cdr3_aa: CASSGKGAGYEQYF
d_call: .; clone_size: once; v_call: TRBV7-9; j_call: TRBJ2-5; cdr3_length: 13; cdr3_nt: TGTGCCAGCACCGGAATCGGGTGGGAGGCCCAGTACTTC; cdr3_aa: CASTGIGWEAQYF
d_call: TRBD2; clone_size: .; v_call: TRBV7-9; j_call: TRBJ2-2; cdr3_length: 17; cdr3_nt: TGTGCCAGCAGACCGCTTCCCGGGACTAGCGGCACCGGGGAGCTGTTTTTT; cdr3_aa: CASRPLPGTSGTGELFF
d_call: TRBD1; clone_size: .; v_call: TRBV28; j_call: TRBJ2-7; cdr3_length: 15; cdr3_nt: TGTGCCAGCAGACCCCTAAGACAGGGTTCGTACGAGCAGTACTTC; cdr3_aa: CASRPLRQGSYEQYF
d_call: TRBD2; clone_size: .; v_call: TRBV7-7; j_call: TRBJ2-7; cdr3_length: 16; cdr3_nt: TGTGCCAGCAGCCTCATTCTAGCGGGACCTCCCTACGAGCAGTACTTC; cdr3_aa: CASSLILAGPPYEQYF
d_call: .; clone_size: .; v_call: TRBV5-4; j_call: TRBJ2-7; cdr3_length: 14; cdr3_nt: TGTGCCAGCAACGAGGGCGGGACCACTTACGAGCAGTACTTC; cdr3_aa: CASNEGGTTYEQYF
d_call: .; clone_size: .; v_call: TRBV25-1; j_call: TRBJ1-1; cdr3_length: 15; cdr3_nt: TGTGCCAGCAGTGAAGCTGGGGGTTTGAACACTGAAGCTTTCTTT; cdr3_aa: CASSEAGGLNTEAFF
d_call: TRBD2; clone_size: .; v_call: TRBV11-2; j_call: TRBJ2-1; cdr3_length: 15; cdr3_nt: TGTGCCAGCAGCCTTGGACTAGCGGGGAGCAATGAGCAGTTCTTC; cdr3_aa: CASSLGLAGSNEQFF
d_call: .; clone_size: .; v_call: TRBV27; j_call: TRBJ2-3; cdr3_length: 16; cdr3_nt: TGTGCCAGCAGCGAGACCCAGGGAATAGGCACAGATACGCAGTATTTT; cdr3_aa: CASSETQGIGTDTQYF
d_call: TRBD2; clone_size: .; v_call: TRBV7-3; j_call: TRBJ2-1; cdr3_length: 17; cdr3_nt: TGTGCCAGCAGCCAATGGGGAGGGAACAGAGTCTACAATGAGCAGTTCTTC; cdr3_aa: CASSQWGGNRVYNEQFF
d_call: .; clone_size: .; v_call: TRBV21-1; j_call: TRBJ1-3; cdr3_length: 17; cdr3_nt: TGTGCCAGCAGCGATCATAACCGGGACGAAGGGCGAAACACCATATATTTT; cdr3_aa: CASSDHNRDEGRNTIYF
d_call: TRBD2; clone_size: .; v_call: TRBV28; j_call: TRBJ2-7; cdr3_length: 15; cdr3_nt: TGTGCCAGCAGTTCCCCTAGCGGCAGCTCCTACGAGCAGTACTTC; cdr3_aa: CASSSPSGSSYEQYF
d_call: TRBD1; clone_size: .; v_call: TRBV28; j_call: TRBJ2-7; cdr3_length: 14; cdr3_nt: TGTGCCAGCAGTTCGACAGGGGGGATCTACGAGCAGTACTTC; cdr3_aa: CASSSTGGIYEQYF
d_call: .; clone_size: .; v_call: TRBV5-5; j_call: TRBJ2-5; cdr3_length: 15; cdr3_nt: TGTGCCAGCAGCTTGGCCCAGTTAATACAAGAGACCCAGTACTTC; cdr3_aa: CASSLAQLIQETQYF
d_call: .; clone_size: .; v_call: TRBV29-1; j_call: TRBJ2-4; cdr3_length: 11; cdr3_nt: TGCAGCGTTGAGGGAAGAAACATTCAGTACTTC; cdr3_aa: CSVEGRNIQYF
d_call: .; clone_size: .; v_call: TRBV7-2; j_call: TRBJ2-1; cdr3_length: 14; cdr3_nt: TGTGCCAGCAGCGATACCCTGGACCACAATGAGCAGTTCTTC; cdr3_aa: CASSDTLDHNEQFF
d_call: .; clone_size: .; v_call: TRBV6-1; j_call: TRBJ1-5; cdr3_length: 15; cdr3_nt: TGTGCCAGCAGTGAAAAGACAGTAAGCAATCAGCCCCAGCATTTT; cdr3_aa: CASSEKTVSNQPQHF
d_call: .; clone_size: .; v_call: TRBV25-1; j_call: TRBJ2-2; cdr3_length: 14; cdr3_nt: TGTGCCAGCCAGGGGGGGTGGATGACCGGGGAGCTGTTTTTT; cdr3_aa: CASQGGWMTGELFF
d_call: .; clone_size: .; v_call: TRBV2; j_call: TRBJ2-7; cdr3_length: 17; cdr3_nt: TGTGCCAGCAGTGAAGGGGCCGGGACTGTCCTCTCCTACGAGCAGTACTTC; cdr3_aa: CASSEGAGTVLSYEQYF
d_call: .; clone_size: .; v_call: TRBV10-1; j_call: TRBJ2-3; cdr3_length: 14; cdr3_nt: TGCGCCAGCAGTGAGGCTCCCGGGGCAGATACGCAGTATTTT; cdr3_aa: CASSEAPGADTQYF
d_call: .; clone_size: .; v_call: TRBV7-8; j_call: TRBJ1-5; cdr3_length: 15; cdr3_nt: TGTGCCAGCAGTTTGGCCGGGTATAGCAATCAGCCCCAGCATTTT; cdr3_aa: CASSLAGYSNQPQHF
d_call: .; clone_size: .; v_call: TRBV5-6; j_call: TRBJ2-2; cdr3_length: 11; cdr3_nt: TGTGCCAGCTGTGCGGCCGGGGAGCTGTTTTTT; cdr3_aa: CASCAAGELFF
d_call: .; clone_size: .; v_call: TRBV18; j_call: TRBJ2-7; cdr3_length: 14; cdr3_nt: TGTGCCAGCTCACCAACCCCGGGACGCGACGAGCAGTACTTC; cdr3_aa: CASSPTPGRDEQYF
d_call: TRBD2; clone_size: .; v_call: TRBV7-3; j_call: TRBJ2-7; cdr3_length: 15; cdr3_nt: TGTGCCAGCAGCACGGGACTAGCGGGAGACTACGAGCAGTACTTC; cdr3_aa: CASSTGLAGDYEQYF
d_call: .; clone_size: .; v_call: TRBV4-1; j_call: TRBJ2-7; cdr3_length: 14; cdr3_nt: TGCGCCAGCAGCCATTTGGACGGAACCTACGAGCAGTACTTC; cdr3_aa: CASSHLDGTYEQYF
d_call: .; clone_size: few; v_call: TRBV30; j_call: TRBJ1-3; cdr3_length: 8; cdr3_nt: TGTGGTCCGGCGGCGGGGGTCTTT; cdr3_aa: CGPAAGVF
d_call: .; clone_size: once; v_call: TRBV9; j_call: TRBJ1-2; cdr3_length: 15; cdr3_nt: TGTGCCAGCCAACGGTATGGGGGTGACAACTATGGCTACACCTTC; cdr3_aa: CASQRYGGDNYGYTF
d_call: TRBD2; clone_size: .; v_call: TRBV9; j_call: TRBJ2-1; cdr3_length: 17; cdr3_nt: TGTGCCAGCAGCGCTAAGACTAGCGGGAGTCTCCGCAATGAGCAGTTCTTC; cdr3_aa: CASSAKTSGSLRNEQFF
d_call: TRBD2; clone_size: .; v_call: TRBV2; j_call: TRBJ2-7; cdr3_length: 15; cdr3_nt: TGTGCCAGCAGTGAAGCTCGGCTAGCGGGGCACGAGCAGTACTTC; cdr3_aa: CASSEARLAGHEQYF
d_call: .; clone_size: .; v_call: TRBV30; j_call: TRBJ1-3; cdr3_length: 16; cdr3_nt: TGTGCCTGGAGTTCCGGGACGTACCACTCTGGAAACACCATATATTTT; cdr3_aa: CAWSSGTYHSGNTIYF
d_call: TRBD2; clone_size: once; v_call: TRBV29-1; j_call: TRBJ2-1; cdr3_length: 18; cdr3_nt: TGCAGCGTTGAAACTGACGGGGGGTCATCCAGCTCCTACAATGAGCAGTTCTTC; cdr3_aa: CSVETDGGSSSSYNEQFF
d_call: TRBD1; clone_size: .; v_call: TRBV19; j_call: TRBJ2-7; cdr3_length: 17; cdr3_nt: TGTGCCAGTAGCCCGGAGAAAGGGGGCCCGGGCTCCTACGAGCAGTACTTC; cdr3_aa: CASSPEKGGPGSYEQYF